This TCR beta chain was found in a study of T cell repertoires in cytomegalovirus infection. This clonotype was seen ten or more times. The antigen is undetermined. TCRdb processed the reads anew with MiXCR; each CDR3 protein has one entry. This sample has hundreds of thousands of distinct CDR3 sequences, with about 8.8% found just once. The study, taken as a whole, reports: Individuals carrying CMV plus the relevant HLA were identified by cumulative frequency of public TCR beta families. Dominant in the ex vivo response were TCR beta clonotypes restricted by HLA-C and specific for CMV.

Sequenced sample: PBMCs. The clonotype comes from a human donor in good health (CMV status not recorded). Some clones in this sample may be carry-over from other donors' samples.

The CDR3: CASLGTGSYEQYF. The CDR3 DNA is TGTGCCAGCCTTGGGACGGGGAGCTACGAGCAGTACTTC. The chain recombines TRBV5-4 with TRBJ2-7; D is tentatively TRBD1 or TRBD2 (5 bases each). Germline CDR1 reads SGHNT; CDR2 reads YYREEE (reference sequence). This CDR3 spans 13 amino acids. The germline V and J ends were trimmed by 7 bases and 3 bases, with 14 bases remaining between them.